Each of the 2 T cell receptor beta chains below was sequenced from the same sample in a study of CD8 T cells in ankylosing spondylitis. TCRdb recomputed calls from the 5' RACE reads with MiXCR, one row per CDR3 protein. The sample comprises approximately 240,000 distinct CDR3 sequences, more than 9% of which are singletons, and around 2.6% rests with the top ten. Source material: blood, either unsorted or a sorted T cell fraction (not recorded which). All receptors come from a male donor with ankylosing spondylitis or in good health (not recorded which).

This clonotype was counted between two and nine times. The genes are TRBV6-1 and TRBJ1-5; D is perhaps TRBD1 (5 bases). CDR1 and CDR2 from the germline V gene are MNHNS and SASEGT. The CDR3 totals 13 residues. V was pared by 7 bases and J by 2 bases, with 9 bases between. CDR3 nucleotide sequence: TGTGCCAGCACCAGGGATGGCAATCAGCCCCAGCATTTT. Translated: CASTRDGNQPQHF.

This clonotype has a handful of counts. This chain connects TRBV7-9 to TRBJ2-1, with D perhaps given as TRBD1 or TRBD2 (6 bases each). CDR3 length: 14 residues. The V gene lost 4 bases and the J gene lost 2 bases, with 9 bases spanning the gap. The germline gives CDR1 SEHNR, CDR2 FQNEAQ (reference sequence). CDR3 coding DNA: TGTGCCAGCAGCTGGGGGGCAGCCTACAATGAGCAGTTCTTC. It is translated as CASSWGAAYNEQFF.